These 4 T cell receptor beta chains originate from one sample sequenced in a study of technical replicates of blood from a few donors. Here immunoSEQ multiplex PCR was the method, and the copy in TCRdb shows in-frame clones only, minus some. This table has tens of thousands of clones, approximately 97% appearing once. Sequencing used T cells isolated from PBMCs. The receptors were gathered from a human donor in good health.

The chain is built from TRBV5-6 and TRBJ1-5, with TRBD1 matching 9 bases. With 4 bases clipped from V and 3 bases from J, the junction kept 5 bases outside the gene matches. Germline-derived CDR1 and CDR2 are SGHDT and YYEEEE. CDR3 size: 15 residues. DNA of the CDR3: TGTGCCAGCAGCGTAGGGACAGGGTCCAATCAGCCCCAGCATTTT. It translates to CASSVGTGSNQPQHF.

The chain has TRBV28 and TRBJ2-2; 10 bases fit TRBD1. The CDR3 runs to 17 residues. Germline V gives CDR1 MDHEN, CDR2 SYDVKM. J was trimmed by 4 bases and V by 3 bases; bases with no gene match: 8. CDR3 in amino acids: CASSFPKTGGFTGELFF. For the CDR3, the DNA is TGTGCCAGCAGTTTTCCCAAGACAGGGGGCTTCACCGGGGAGCTGTTTTTT.

The rearrangement joins TRBV5-4 to TRBJ2-3; 10 bases line up with TRBD2. Per the germline V gene, CDR1 is SGHNT and CDR2 is YYREEE (reference sequence). This CDR3 spans 15 amino acids. Trimming at V came to 4 bases and at J to 2 bases, leaving 4 bases not matched to a gene. The CDR3 DNA follows: TGTGCCAGCAGCCCAGCGGGGGGGGTCACAGATACGCAGTATTTT. This encodes CASSPAGGVTDTQYF.

This clone was counted a single time. The chain employs TRBV2 and TRBJ1-5; D might be TRBD1 (6 bases). Trimming stripped 6 bases from V and 2 bases from J, with 20 bases between. The germline gives CDR1 SNHLY, CDR2 FYNNEI. This CDR3 is built from 17 residues. The CDR3 protein is CASRKGFAGGRNQPQHF. DNA of the CDR3: TGTGCCAGCAGGAAGGGCTTCGCGGGGGGCCGCAATCAGCCCCAGCATTTT. Variable domain in full (rest from reference TRBV2 and TRBJ1-5): EPEVTQTPSHQVTQMGQEVILRCVPISNHLYFYWYRQILGQKVEFLVSFYNNEISEKSEIFDDQFSVERPDGSNFTLKIRSTKLEDSAMYFCASRKGFAGGRNQPQHFGDGTRLSIL.